The count of the clone carrying this T cell receptor (beta chain) is one. These data originate in a study of T cell changes during pregnancy in multiple sclerosis. Profiling relied on immunoSEQ multiplex PCR, and the TCRdb table lists in-frame clones only, not all of them. In the table there are around 60,000 clones, 90% to 95% of which are singletons. Germline V gene sequence: CDR1 SGHKS, CDR2 YYEKEE (reference sequence). This CDR3 has 17 amino acids. Trimming took 1 base from V and 0 from J, leaving 14 bases between them. The chain joins TRBV5-5 to TRBJ1-3; D uncertain. Material: peripheral blood, obtained after pregnancy. This TCR was recovered from a female donor with multiple sclerosis, enrolled in a pregnancy study. CDR3 nucleotide sequence: TGTGCCAGCAGCTTGTCCACTTCTTCCCTCTCTGGAAACACCATATATTTT. Translating gives CASSLSTSSLSGNTIYF.